This T cell receptor beta chain was obtained from a study of T cells in Graves' hyperthyroidism and ophthalmopathy (dated by TCRdb to about 2019). General notes on the study: Peripheral blood was sampled at the time of initial diagnosis, prior to any treatment. TCR V-J signatures able to tell the groups apart were searched for in a discovery cohort of 95 to 100 patients, of whom 40 to 45 had Graves' ophthalmopathy and around 56 had stable Graves' hyperthyroidism. The paper reports TCR Vbeta CDR3 sequencing of over 120 peripheral blood samples: approximately 43 ophthalmopathy, over 70 hyperthyroidism and approximately 17 progressor patients. After blood sampling, hyperthyroidism patients were treated with methimazole at a starting dose of 30 mg daily, and ophthalmopathy patients were treated with high-dose intravenous methylprednisolone. Prospective prediction of ophthalmopathy was tested in an independent validation cohort of some 19 hyperthyroidism patients and 17 patients who later progressed to ophthalmopathy. For training and testing, the approximately 92 patients in the discovery cohort were randomly divided in a 7:3 ratio. Thyroid tissue and blood T-cell repertoires from six Graves' hyperthyroidism patients were also compared in the study. Overall study results and their limits: Most expanded thyroid clonotypes (frequency above 0.001) were also found in blood, which suggests that blood repertoires may mirror thyroid immune responses. In cross-validation, a model built on a 13 V-J signature told ophthalmopathy apart from stable hyperthyroidism with 87.88% sensitivity and about 81% specificity, and in testing the same model reached 80%/75%. In validation, the model predicted progression to ophthalmopathy with over 60% sensitivity and approximately 74% specificity, a median of around 6.6 months before onset. No statistical method was used to set the sample size in advance, and investigators knew the group allocation.

Per the germline V gene, SGHTA is the CDR1 and FQGTGA is the CDR2. Trimming at the junction amounts to 5 bases on V and 7 bases on J, and the germline ends lie 12 bases apart. From the cysteine up to the phenylalanine, the CDR3 has a length of 14 residues. CDR3 DNA is the only sequence kept; it has 42 bases, read in frame from the first base. This clonotype turned up a few times. No antigen is known for it. No base qualities exist here, and no much larger clone lies one base off it. Amplification of TCR beta CDR3 regions was carried out from RNA transcripts. The TCR CDR3 was subjected to a first round of RT-PCR using the HTBI primer set and the Qiagen OneStep RT-PCR kit. Libraries were constructed in a second round of multiplex PCR, after which size selection and purification were performed. The libraries were sequenced on an Illumina HiSeq2000 using paired-end 100 bp reads. As for the authors' bioinformatics: SOAPnuke was used to process the raw data, with reads discarded if the reads contained adapters or uncalled bases, had a mean Phred below 15, or lacked an exact constant-primer or identifier match. COPE v1.2.5 was used to merge high-quality paired reads, and clonotypes were defined as unique nucleotide sequences. MiTCR v1.1 was used to align the clonotypes against IMGT TRBV, TRBD and TRBJ reference segments. The analysis was restricted to V-J combinations with a frequency above 0.0001, which together covered 99% to 99.2% of the repertoires. A TCS score was defined as the ratio of F50 (clonal expansion) to E x V (chaos), with BLOSUM62-based TCRdist applied between CDR3 peptides within each V-J. Welch's t-statistics and random forest reduced just over 500 V-J features to roughly 13, which were used in a naive Bayes classifier (R e1071). The raw public data were reprocessed by TCRdb itself: fastp quality trimming at Q25, MiXCR clonotype calling, in-frame beta chains only. When rows share a CDR3 protein, they turn into one entry using the most common DNA and genes. None of the V and J calls come from the authors' own analysis; TCRdb made them. This sample holds 620,000 or so distinct CDR3 sequences; more than 14% were observed only once. The ten largest make up under 15% of the sample.

Ophthalmopathy patients had moderately to severely active disease, with a Clinical Activity Score of 3 or more, a NOSPECS grade of 4 or more, and a disease duration of less than 3 months. Any patient with an uncontrolled infection, another autoimmune disease, pregnancy or lactation was excluded. Diagnoses relied on clinical symptoms, serum thyroxine and TRAb, thyroid ultrasound and orbital computed tomography. Ficoll-Paque density gradient centrifugation was used to isolate PBMCs from under 11 ml of fresh peripheral blood. Total RNA was extracted with Trizol reagent, and quality was checked on an Agilent 2100 Bioanalyzer.

The clonotype was recovered from a woman aged 50 to 65 with Graves' ophthalmopathy. Sequencing was performed on blood. The chain links TRBV7-3 with TRBJ1-6; a weak D assignment points to TRBD1 (5 bases agree). The bases read TGTGCCAGCAGCCGTGGGACTGAAAATTCACCCCTCCACTTT. It codes for CASSRGTENSPLHF.